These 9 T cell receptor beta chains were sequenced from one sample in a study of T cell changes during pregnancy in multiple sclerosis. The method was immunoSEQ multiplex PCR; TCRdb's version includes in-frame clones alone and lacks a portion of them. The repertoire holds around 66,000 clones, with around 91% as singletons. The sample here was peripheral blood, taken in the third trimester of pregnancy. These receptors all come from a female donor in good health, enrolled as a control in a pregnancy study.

The CDR3 nucleotides are TGTGCCAGCAGCTTGTATAATCAGCCCCAGCATTTT. Its protein product is CASSLYNQPQHF. The chain uses TRBV5-5 and TRBJ1-5; D remains unclear. The germline V gene has CDR1 SGHKS and CDR2 YYEKEE (reference sequence). CDR3 length: 12 amino acids. V lost 1 base, J lost 4 bases, and 3 bases lay in between.

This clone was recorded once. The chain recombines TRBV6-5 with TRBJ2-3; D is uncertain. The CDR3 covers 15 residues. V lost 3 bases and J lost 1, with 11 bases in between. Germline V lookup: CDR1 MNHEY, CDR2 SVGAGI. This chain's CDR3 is CASSYMGPRTDTQYF. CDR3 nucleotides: TGTGCCAGCAGTTATATGGGCCCCCGCACAGATACGCAGTATTTT.

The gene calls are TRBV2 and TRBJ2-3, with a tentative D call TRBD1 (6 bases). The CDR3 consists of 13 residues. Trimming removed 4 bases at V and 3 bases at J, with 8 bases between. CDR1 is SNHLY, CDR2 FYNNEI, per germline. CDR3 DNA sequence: TGTGCCAGCAGTGTACAGGGAACAGATACGCAGTATTTT. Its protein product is CASSVQGTDTQYF.

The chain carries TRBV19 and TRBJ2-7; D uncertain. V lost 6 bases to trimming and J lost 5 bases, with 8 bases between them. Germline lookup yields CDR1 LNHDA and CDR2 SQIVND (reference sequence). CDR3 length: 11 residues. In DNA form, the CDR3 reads TGTGCCAGTAGCTATAGCAACGAGCAGTACTTC. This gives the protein CASSYSNEQYF.

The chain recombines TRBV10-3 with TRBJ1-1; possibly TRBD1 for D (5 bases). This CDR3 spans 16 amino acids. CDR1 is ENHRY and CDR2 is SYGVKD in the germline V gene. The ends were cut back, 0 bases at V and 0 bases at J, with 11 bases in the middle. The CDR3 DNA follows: TGTGCCATCAGTGAGTCTAGGTTGGACATGAACACTGAAGCTTTCTTT. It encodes CAISESRLDMNTEAFF.

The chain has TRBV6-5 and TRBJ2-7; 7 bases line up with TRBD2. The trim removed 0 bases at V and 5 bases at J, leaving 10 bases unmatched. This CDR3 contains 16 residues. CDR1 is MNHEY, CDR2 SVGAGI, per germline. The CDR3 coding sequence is TGTGCCAGCAGTTACTCAGCCGGGGTGGCGGGAGACGAGCAGTACTTC. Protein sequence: CASSYSAGVAGDEQYF.

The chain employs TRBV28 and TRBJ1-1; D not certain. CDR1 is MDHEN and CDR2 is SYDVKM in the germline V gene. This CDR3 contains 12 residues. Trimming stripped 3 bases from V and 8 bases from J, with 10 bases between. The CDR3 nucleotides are TGTGCCAGCAGTTTTATAAGCACCGAAGCTTTCTTT. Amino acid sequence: CASSFISTEAFF.

CDR3 region: CASSPLAGDYNEQFF. CDR3 DNA sequence: TGTGCCAGCAGTCCCCTAGCGGGGGATTACAATGAGCAGTTCTTC. This rearrangement joins TRBV6-5 to TRBJ2-1; TRBD2 matches 10 bases. The CDR3 covers 15 residues. Looked up from germline, CDR1 is MNHEY and CDR2 is SVGAGI. Unmatched junction bases numbered 5, after V lost 5 bases and J lost 4 bases.

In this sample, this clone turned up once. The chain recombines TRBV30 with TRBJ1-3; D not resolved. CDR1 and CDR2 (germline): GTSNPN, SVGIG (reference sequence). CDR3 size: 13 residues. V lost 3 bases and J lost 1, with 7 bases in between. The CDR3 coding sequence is TGTGCCTGGAGGAGGGATTCTGGAAACACCATATATTTT. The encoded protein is CAWRRDSGNTIYF.